This is a list of T cell receptor beta chains from one sample in a study of shared clonotypes between healthy human individuals. The data were produced by immunoSEQ multiplex PCR, yet TCRdb's version contains in-frame clones alone and is incomplete. The data hold 2 million to 2.5 million clones, with around 95% observed a single time. The specimen was naive CD4+ T cells sorted from blood. The source is a man in his late teens or twenties in good health. The CDR3 runs from the conserved cysteine through the conserved F or W. D genes are given only for firm matches. Only part of the rows carry a size: once, few, many, or a class if the clone is expanded.

abundance: -; v_gene: TRBV7-9; j_gene: TRBJ1-3; d_gene: -; CDR3aa: CASSPGPVSGNTIYF; CDR3nt: TGTGCCAGCAGCCCAGGGCCAGTCTCTGGAAACACCATATATTTT
abundance: -; v_gene: TRBV25-1; j_gene: TRBJ1-2; d_gene: -; CDR3aa: CASSEPGEGWNGYTF; CDR3nt: TGTGCCAGCAGTGAACCGGGGGAAGGGTGGAATGGCTACACCTTC
abundance: -; v_gene: TRBV7-2; j_gene: TRBJ2-2; d_gene: -; CDR3aa: CASSLVVSFANTGELFF; CDR3nt: TGTGCCAGCAGCTTAGTTGTCTCGTTCGCGAACACCGGGGAGCTGTTTTTT
abundance: -; v_gene: TRBV5-1; j_gene: TRBJ2-7; d_gene: TRBD1; CDR3aa: CASSFGQVSGEQYF; CDR3nt: TGCGCCAGCAGCTTCGGACAGGTCTCCGGCGAGCAGTACTTC
abundance: -; v_gene: TRBV15; j_gene: TRBJ1-1; d_gene: -; CDR3aa: CATSLFPGAGSGSTEAFF; CDR3nt: TGTGCCACCAGCCTCTTCCCAGGGGCAGGGTCCGGGAGCACTGAAGCTTTCTTT
abundance: -; v_gene: TRBV10-3; j_gene: TRBJ1-6; d_gene: -; CDR3aa: CAISESYSPLHF; CDR3nt: TGTGCCATCAGTGAGAGCTATTCACCCCTCCACTTT
abundance: -; v_gene: TRBV18; j_gene: TRBJ2-3; d_gene: -; CDR3aa: CASSPVRDTQYF; CDR3nt: TGTGCCAGCTCACCTGTGAGAGATACGCAGTATTTT
abundance: once; v_gene: TRBV25-1; j_gene: TRBJ2-2; d_gene: TRBD1; CDR3aa: CASSPGTGTGELFF; CDR3nt: TGTGCCAGCTCCCCCGGGACAGGCACCGGGGAGCTGTTTTTT
abundance: -; v_gene: TRBV18; j_gene: TRBJ1-3; d_gene: -; CDR3aa: CASSPPSPGSGNTIYF; CDR3nt: TGTGCCAGCTCACCACCTAGTCCAGGATCTGGAAACACCATATATTTT
abundance: -; v_gene: TRBV6-1; j_gene: TRBJ2-3; d_gene: -; CDR3aa: CASSEILIDSSSTDTQYF; CDR3nt: TGTGCCAGCAGTGAAATTCTTATTGACAGTTCTAGCACAGATACGCAGTATTTT
abundance: -; v_gene: TRBV11-2; j_gene: TRBJ2-5; d_gene: TRBD2; CDR3aa: CASSLGRLALETQYF; CDR3nt: TGTGCCAGCAGCTTAGGGAGACTAGCGCTCGAGACCCAGTACTTC
abundance: -; v_gene: TRBV27; j_gene: TRBJ2-1; d_gene: TRBD2; CDR3aa: CASRGTRGNEQFF; CDR3nt: TGTGCCAGCAGGGGGACTAGGGGCAATGAGCAGTTCTTC
abundance: -; v_gene: TRBV30; j_gene: TRBJ2-7; d_gene: TRBD2; CDR3aa: CAWGREVYEQYF; CDR3nt: TGTGCCTGGGGCCGGGAGGTCTACGAGCAGTACTTC
abundance: few; v_gene: TRBV6-1; j_gene: TRBJ1-4; d_gene: -; CDR3aa: CASSNRPGPNEKLFF; CDR3nt: TGTGCCAGCAGTAACCGCCCCGGACCCAATGAAAAACTGTTTTTT
abundance: few; v_gene: TRBV5-1; j_gene: TRBJ2-3; d_gene: -; CDR3aa: CASSDNTDTQYF; CDR3nt: TGCGCCAGCAGCGACAACACAGATACGCAGTATTTT